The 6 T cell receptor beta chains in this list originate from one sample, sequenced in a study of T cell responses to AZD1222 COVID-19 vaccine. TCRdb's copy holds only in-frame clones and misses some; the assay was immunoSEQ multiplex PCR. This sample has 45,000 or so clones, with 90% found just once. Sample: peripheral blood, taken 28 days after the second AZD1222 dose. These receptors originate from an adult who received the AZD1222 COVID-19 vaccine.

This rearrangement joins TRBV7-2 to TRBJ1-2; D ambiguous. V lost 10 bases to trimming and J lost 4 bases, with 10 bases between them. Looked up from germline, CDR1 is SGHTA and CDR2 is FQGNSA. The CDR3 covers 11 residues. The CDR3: CATASLYGYTF. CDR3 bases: TGTGCCACAGCCTCACTCTATGGCTACACCTTC.

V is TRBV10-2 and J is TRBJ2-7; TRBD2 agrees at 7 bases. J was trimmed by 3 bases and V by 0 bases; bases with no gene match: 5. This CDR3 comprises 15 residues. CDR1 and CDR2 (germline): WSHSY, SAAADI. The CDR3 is CASSESNRGVYEQYF. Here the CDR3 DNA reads TGCGCCAGCAGTGAGTCGAATCGGGGGGTCTACGAGCAGTACTTC.

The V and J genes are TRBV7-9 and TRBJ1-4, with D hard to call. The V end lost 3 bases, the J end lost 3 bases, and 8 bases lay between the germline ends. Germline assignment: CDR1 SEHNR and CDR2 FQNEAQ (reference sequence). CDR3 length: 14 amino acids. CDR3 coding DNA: TGTGCCAGCAGCTTCGGCGGATCTAATGAAAAACTGTTTTTT. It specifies CASSFGGSNEKLFF.

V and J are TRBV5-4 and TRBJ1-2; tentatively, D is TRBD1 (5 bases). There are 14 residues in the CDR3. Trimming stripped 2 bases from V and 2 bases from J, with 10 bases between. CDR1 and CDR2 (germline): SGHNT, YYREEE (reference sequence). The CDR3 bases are TGTGCCAGCAGCTTTTCGGGGGTAAACTATGGCTACACCTTC. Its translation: CASSFSGVNYGYTF.

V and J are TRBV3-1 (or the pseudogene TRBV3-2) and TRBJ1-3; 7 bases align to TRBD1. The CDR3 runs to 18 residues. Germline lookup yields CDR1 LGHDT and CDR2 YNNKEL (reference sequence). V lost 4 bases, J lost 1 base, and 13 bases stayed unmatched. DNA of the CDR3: TGTGCCAGCAGCCCTTATCGAGGGGGCGGTGGGTCTGGAAACACCATATATTTT. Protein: CASSPYRGGGGSGNTIYF.

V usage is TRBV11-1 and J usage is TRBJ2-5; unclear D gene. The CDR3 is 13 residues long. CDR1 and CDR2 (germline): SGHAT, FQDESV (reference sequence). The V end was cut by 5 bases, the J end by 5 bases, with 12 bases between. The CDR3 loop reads CASSPKMGETQYF. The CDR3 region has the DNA TGTGCCAGCAGCCCAAAAATGGGGGAGACCCAGTACTTC.